The clone carrying this T cell receptor (beta chain) was observed at least ten times. This specimen belongs to a study of CD8+CD57+ T cells in acquired aplastic anemia. CDR3 and TCR beta VDJ profiling relied on genomic DNA as the template. A single record per CDR3 protein comes from TCRdb applying MiXCR to the reads. The sample yields approximately 150,000 distinct CDR3 sequences, about 45% seen once. Germline V gives CDR1 MNHNS, CDR2 SASEGT. This CDR3 spans 15 amino acids. J gave up 0 bases and V 5 bases, and 7 bases lay outside the gene matches. By flow cytometry, patients selected for sequencing had shown an expansion of CD8+CD57+ cells. By the time of blood sampling, patients had still received no therapy.

Sequencing was carried out using sorted CD4+, CD8+, or CD8+CD57+ T cells (not recorded which) from PBMCs. The chain couples TRBV6-1 to TRBJ2-7; TRBD2 matches at 7 bases. The source of this sequence is a human donor with aplastic anemia. CDR3 sequence: CASSRSGDFSYEQYF. CDR3 DNA sequence: TGTGCCAGCAGTCGAAGCGGGGATTTCTCCTACGAGCAGTACTTC.